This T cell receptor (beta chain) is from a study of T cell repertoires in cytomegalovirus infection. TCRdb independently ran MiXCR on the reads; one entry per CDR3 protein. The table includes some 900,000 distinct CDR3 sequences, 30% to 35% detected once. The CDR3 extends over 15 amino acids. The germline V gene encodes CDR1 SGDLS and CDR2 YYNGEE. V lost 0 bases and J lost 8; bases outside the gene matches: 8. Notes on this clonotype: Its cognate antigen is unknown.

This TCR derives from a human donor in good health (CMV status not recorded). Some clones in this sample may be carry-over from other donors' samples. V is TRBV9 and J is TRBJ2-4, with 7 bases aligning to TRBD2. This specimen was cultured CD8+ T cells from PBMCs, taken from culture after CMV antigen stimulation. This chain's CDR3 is CASSVEAGIGDIQYF. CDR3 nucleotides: TGTGCCAGCAGCGTAGAAGCGGGGATCGGTGACATTCAGTACTTC. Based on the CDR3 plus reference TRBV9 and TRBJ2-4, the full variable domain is DSGVTQTPKHLITATGQRVTLRCSPRSGDLSVYWYQQSLDQGLQFLIQYYNGEERAKGNILERFSAQQFPDLHSELNLSSLELGDSALYFCASSVEAGIGDIQYFGAGTRLSVL.